The 20 T cell receptor beta chains below come from one sample, sequenced in a study of T cell responses to AZD1222 COVID-19 vaccine. Sequenced by immunoSEQ multiplex PCR; TCRdb stores in-frame clones only, minus some. The repertoire holds over 150,000 clones, with about nine tenths as singletons. The sequencing here drew on peripheral blood, taken on day 0 of AZD1222 vaccination. Every receptor here comes from an adult in good health.

A single count supports this clone. The chain joins TRBV6-5 to TRBJ1-4, with D maybe TRBD1 (6 bases). Trimming stripped 6 bases from V and 5 bases from J, with 13 bases between. From germline, CDR1 is MNHEY and CDR2 SVGAGI. The CDR3 totals 14 residues. The CDR3, as DNA: TGTGCCAGCAGACCGGGACAAAGGAATGAAAAACTGTTTTTT. Its protein is CASRPGQRNEKLFF.

This chain connects TRBV6-2 or TRBV6-3 to TRBJ1-4; D may be TRBD1 (6 bases). The V end lost 0 bases, the J end lost 13 bases, and 12 bases lay between the germline ends. The CDR3 sequence is 13 residues long. Germline loops: CDR1 MNHEY, CDR2 SVGEGT. DNA for the CDR3: TGTGCCAGCAGTTACTCGAACAGGGTTACACTGTTTTTT. It is translated as CASSYSNRVTLFF.

This clone was counted a single time. This chain links TRBV29-1 with TRBJ2-1, with 8 bases aligning to TRBD2. J gave up 11 bases and V 2 bases, and 8 bases lay outside the gene matches. Germline values: CDR1 SQVTM, CDR2 ANQGSEA. The CDR3 is 13 residues long. The chain's CDR3 is CSVENLERGKQFF. CDR3 bases: TGCAGCGTTGAAAATTTAGAGCGGGGGAAGCAGTTCTTC.

This clone was observed a handful of times. V usage is TRBV7-9 and J usage is TRBJ1-6; a weak D match, TRBD1 (6 bases). Trimming stripped 1 base from V and 14 bases from J, with 18 bases between. Germline V gene sequence: CDR1 SEHNR, CDR2 FQNEAQ (reference sequence). The CDR3 has 15 residues. The CDR3 is CASSLEDRPSLALHF. Here the CDR3 DNA reads TGTGCCAGCAGCTTAGAGGACAGACCAAGTTTGGCCCTCCACTTT.

The chain is built from TRBV10-3 and TRBJ2-2; TRBD1 aligns across 10 bases. The CDR3 extends over 16 amino acids. CDR1 is ENHRY, CDR2 SYGVKD, per germline. V was clipped by 2 bases and J by 6 bases; unmatched bases: 6. This chain's CDR3 is CAISERQGAGAGELFF. CDR3 nucleotide sequence: TGTGCCATCAGTGAGAGACAGGGGGCGGGCGCCGGGGAGCTGTTTTTT.

The chain recombines TRBV11-2 with TRBJ2-5, with unresolved D. The CDR3 totals 15 residues. Germline V gene sequence: CDR1 SGHAT, CDR2 FQNNGV. Between the trimmed V and J ends, which lost 3 bases and 2 bases, there was a span of 13 bases. This CDR3 reads CASSLNVGSQETQYF. The CDR3 DNA reads as TGTGCCAGCAGCTTGAATGTGGGGTCACAAGAGACCCAGTACTTC.

The CDR3 here is CASSLVPGELFF. As DNA, the CDR3 is TGTGCCAGCAGCTTAGTTCCCGGGGAGCTGTTTTTT. The chain combines TRBV7-9 with TRBJ2-2; D gene uncertain. CDR1 SEHNR and CDR2 FQNEAQ come from the germline V gene (reference sequence). The CDR3 runs to 12 residues. V lost 1 base to trimming and J lost 6 bases, with 3 bases between them.

The chain links TRBV24-1 to TRBJ2-7; 11 bases line up with TRBD2. With 4 bases clipped from V and 3 bases from J, the junction kept 7 bases outside the gene matches. CDR1 is KGHDR, CDR2 SFDVKD, per germline. The CDR3 consists of 16 residues. In DNA form, the CDR3 reads TGTGCCACCAGTGACCTCAGACTAGCGGGATTCTACGAGCAGTACTTC. It codes for CATSDLRLAGFYEQYF.

The rearrangement links TRBV4-1 to TRBJ1-4; 8 bases agree with TRBD1. CDR3 size: 16 residues. Germline V gene sequence: CDR1 MGHRA, CDR2 YSYEKL. With V trimmed by 2 bases and J by 4 bases, 6 bases remained unmatched. The DNA for the CDR3 is TGCGCCAGCAGCCAACCTCAGGGGGCTGGTAATGAAAAACTGTTTTTT. Residues: CASSQPQGAGNEKLFF.

The gene calls are TRBV5-6 and TRBJ1-2, with no clear D. Germline CDR1 reads SGHDT; CDR2 reads YYEEEE. With 0 bases removed from V and 3 bases from J, the gap between germline ends came to 3 bases. The length of the CDR3 is 12 residues. CDR3 loop: CASSLAYYGYTF. Here the CDR3 DNA reads TGTGCCAGCAGCTTGGCGTACTATGGCTACACCTTC.

The V call is TRBV19, the J call TRBJ1-4, with D unresolved. The germline V gene encodes CDR1 LNHDA and CDR2 SQIVND (reference sequence). The CDR3 runs 15 residues. V lost 6 bases to trimming and J lost 4 bases, with 15 bases between them. The CDR3 DNA is TGTGCCAGTAGATTGGGCGGCGCGGGTAATGAAAAACTGTTTTTT. Protein: CASRLGGAGNEKLFF. Based on the CDR3 plus reference TRBV19 and TRBJ1-4, the full variable domain is DGGITQSPKYLFRKEGQNVTLSCEQNLNHDAMYWYRQDPGQGLRLIYYSQIVNDFQKGDIAEGYSVSREKKESFPLTVTSAQKNPTAFYLCASRLGGAGNEKLFFGSGTQLSVL.

This chain uses TRBV28 with TRBJ2-3; TRBD1 aligns across 7 bases. This CDR3 is built from 15 residues. Trimming took 6 bases from V and 2 from J; bases not matched to a gene: 8. Germline V gives CDR1 MDHEN, CDR2 SYDVKM. The CDR3 bases are TGTGCCAGCAGCGGACAGGAGATAACCACAGATACGCAGTATTTT. Protein product: CASSGQEITTDTQYF.

Turning to this clone: One end of the junction is discordant with germline, which a read error may explain. The V call is TRBV7-2, the J call TRBJ2-7; no reliable D call. CDR1 is SGHTA and CDR2 is FQGNSA in the germline V gene. This CDR3 has 13 residues. DNA of the CDR3: TGTGCCAGCAGCGTAGCTAGGTCCTACGAGCAGTACTTC. Encoded protein: CASSVARSYEQYF.

The chain couples TRBV2 to TRBJ2-7, with TRBD1 identical over 9 bases. The CDR3 is made up of 12 amino acids. The germline CDR1 and CDR2 sequences are SNHLY and FYNNEI. V was clipped by 9 bases and J by 6 bases; unmatched bases: 6. The CDR3 nucleotides read TGTGCCAGTGGGACAGGGCTGAGCGAGCAGTACTTC. Its protein product is CASGTGLSEQYF.

This chain joins TRBV19 and TRBJ1-5; no firm D call. Deletions cut 4 bases from V and 5 bases from J, with 15 bases between. Per the germline V gene, CDR1 is LNHDA and CDR2 is SQIVND (reference sequence). The CDR3 runs to 15 residues. CDR3 DNA sequence: TGTGCCAGTAGTACCTCCTCTACGGGGTATCAGCCCCAGCATTTT. Encoded protein: CASSTSSTGYQPQHF.

The V and J genes are TRBV10-3 and TRBJ1-3; no clear D gene. V lost 2 bases, J lost 4 bases, and 9 bases lay in between. CDR3 length: 14 amino acids. Germline V gives CDR1 ENHRY, CDR2 SYGVKD. The CDR3 DNA reads TGTGCCATCAGTGAGGGAGGGCGAGGAAACACCATATATTTT. Its translation: CAISEGGRGNTIYF.

This chain uses TRBV7-2 with TRBJ1-1; a possible D gene is TRBD1 (6 bases). This CDR3 has 14 residues. The V gene's germline CDR1 is SGHTA and CDR2 FQGNSA. The germline V and J ends were trimmed by 0 bases and 5 bases, with 10 bases remaining between them. The CDR3 nucleotides are TGTGCCAGCAGCTTAGCTGGCAGGGGTACTGAAGCTTTCTTT. Encoded protein: CASSLAGRGTEAFF. The full variable domain, with the rest looked up from reference TRBV7-2 and TRBJ1-1, is GAGVSQSPSNKVTEKGKDVELRCDPISGHTALYWYRQSLGQGLEFLIYFQGNSAPDKSGLPSDRFSAERTGGSVSTLTIQRTQQEDSAVYLCASSLAGRGTEAFFGQGTRLTVV.

The rearrangement links TRBV11-3 to TRBJ2-5; D perhaps matches TRBD2 (5 bases). This CDR3 region has 15 residues. V was pared by 1 base and J by 3 bases, with 12 bases between. The germline V gene encodes CDR1 SGHNT and CDR2 YENEEA. The CDR3 protein is CASSLGFFGEETQYF. DNA for the CDR3: TGTGCCAGCAGCTTAGGCTTTTTCGGGGAAGAGACCCAGTACTTC.

This clone was detected only a few times. This rearrangement joins TRBV5-1 to TRBJ2-2; 10 bases are a match to TRBD1. CDR1 and CDR2 from the germline V gene are SGHRS and YFSETQ. J lost 1 base, V lost 3 bases, and 6 bases had no gene match. The CDR3 covers 17 residues. Here the CDR3 DNA reads TGCGCCAGCAGCTCCCCTCGGACAGGGGGGAACACCGGGGAGCTGTTTTTT. It codes for CASSSPRTGGNTGELFF.

J is TRBJ2-2 and V is TRBV19, with D unclear. In germline, CDR1 is LNHDA, CDR2 SQIVND (reference sequence). The V and J ends lost 6 bases and 8 bases respectively, with 7 bases between them. This CDR3 contains 11 residues. In DNA form, the CDR3 reads TGTGCCAGTAGCGAACTTGGGGAGCTGTTTTTT. This translates into CASSELGELFF.